These 4 T cell receptor beta chains were all obtained from the same sample, sequenced in a study of blood T cell repertoires in COVID-19. Data came from immunoSEQ multiplex PCR; TCRdb stores just in-frame clones and leaves some out. There are tens of thousands of clones in the sample; around 92% occur only once, and approximately 30% lies in the top ten. The specimen sequenced was peripheral blood. All receptors come from a man aged 70-80 years with active COVID-19.

The V and J genes are TRBV10-3 and TRBJ2-1; 7 nucleotides align to TRBD1. V was pared by 10 bases and J by 0 bases, with 6 bases of the junction left unmatched. From germline, CDR1 is ENHRY and CDR2 SYGVKD. The CDR3 runs to 14 residues. The chain's CDR3 is CATGQASSYNEQFF. The CDR3 coding sequence is TGTGCCACCGGACAGGCGAGCTCCTACAATGAGCAGTTCTTC.

V usage is TRBV18 and J usage is TRBJ2-1; 9 bases line up with TRBD1. Per germline, CDR1 KGHSH and CDR2 LQKENI. The junction had 6 bases not matched to a gene; V was cut back by 5 bases and J by 7 bases. The CDR3 extends over 14 amino acids. CDR3 bases: TGTGCCAGCTCATGGGGACAGGGTTGGAATGAGCAGTTCTTC. Its protein product is CASSWGQGWNEQFF.

The chain has TRBV7-2 and TRBJ2-5; D gene unclear. The CDR3 consists of 11 residues. Trimming pared 5 bases from V and 1 base from J, leaving 2 bases between. CDR1 SGHTA and CDR2 FQGNSA come from the germline V gene. This CDR3 reads CASSLQETQYF. DNA of the CDR3: TGTGCCAGCAGCCTCCAAGAGACCCAGTACTTC.

The chain employs TRBV6-1 and TRBJ1-4, with 7 bases lining up with TRBD1. Trimming removed 4 bases from V and 3 bases from J; junction bases left unmatched: 11. There are 17 residues in the CDR3. Germline V lookup: CDR1 MNHNS, CDR2 SASEGT. In DNA, the CDR3 is TGTGCCAGCAGTGCACAGGGGCTGGATAGTCCTAATGAAAAACTGTTTTTT. It translates to CASSAQGLDSPNEKLFF.